This TCR beta chain appears in the sequencing data of a study of control samples from healthy donors and cancer patients. Produced via immunoSEQ multiplex PCR; TCRdb's table is partial and in-frame only. The table includes roughly 54,000 clones, 95% to 97% detected once. The CDR3 consists of 13 residues. V shed 2 bases and J 3 bases; nucleotides not matched to a gene: 4. Germline assignment: CDR1 SQVTM and CDR2 ANQGSEA. Sequenced input: blood. The origin of this receptor is a woman aged 30 to 39 in good health. The rearrangement links TRBV29-1 to TRBJ2-7; 7 nucleotides match TRBD2. As DNA, the CDR3 is TGCAGCGTTGAATTCGCGGGAGACTACGAGCAGTACTTC. Translating it yields CSVEFAGDYEQYF.